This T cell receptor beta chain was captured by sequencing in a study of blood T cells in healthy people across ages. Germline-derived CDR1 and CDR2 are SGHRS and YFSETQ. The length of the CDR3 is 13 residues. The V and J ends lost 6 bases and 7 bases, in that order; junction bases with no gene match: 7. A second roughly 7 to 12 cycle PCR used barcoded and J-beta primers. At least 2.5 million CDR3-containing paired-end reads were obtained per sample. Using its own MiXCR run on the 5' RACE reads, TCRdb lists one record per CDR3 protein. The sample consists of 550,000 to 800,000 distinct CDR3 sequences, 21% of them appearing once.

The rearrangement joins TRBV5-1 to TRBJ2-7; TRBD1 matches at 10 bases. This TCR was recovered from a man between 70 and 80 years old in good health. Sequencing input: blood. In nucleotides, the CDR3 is TGCGCCAGCAAACGACAGGGGGCTGATGAGCAGTACTTC. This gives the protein CASKRQGADEQYF.